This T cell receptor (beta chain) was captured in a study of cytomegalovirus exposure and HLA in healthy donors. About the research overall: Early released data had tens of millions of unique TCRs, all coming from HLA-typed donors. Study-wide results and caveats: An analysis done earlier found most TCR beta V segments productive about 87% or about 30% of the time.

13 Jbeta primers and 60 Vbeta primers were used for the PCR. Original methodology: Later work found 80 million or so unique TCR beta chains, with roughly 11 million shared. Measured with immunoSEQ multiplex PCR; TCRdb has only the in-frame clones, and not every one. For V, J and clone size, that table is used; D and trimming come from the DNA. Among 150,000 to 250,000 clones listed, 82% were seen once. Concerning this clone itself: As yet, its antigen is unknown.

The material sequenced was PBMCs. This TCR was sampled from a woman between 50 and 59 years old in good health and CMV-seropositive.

As DNA, the CDR3 is TGTGCCAGCAGCGGCGACACCTACGAGCAGTACTTC. Amino acid sequence: CASSGDTYEQYF. This chain connects TRBV5-4 to TRBJ2-7; D is uncertain. The CDR3 is 12 residues long. V dropped 4 bases and J dropped 2 bases, with 7 bases sitting between them. Germline V gene data show CDR1 as SGHNT and CDR2 as YYREEE (reference sequence).